This T cell receptor (beta chain) comes out of a study of beta chain features in type 1 diabetes. This clone showed up just a few times. Its specificity is unknown. Since all of the isolated RNA was reverse transcribed, expressed TCRB transcripts were what got sequenced. Here immunoSEQ multiplex PCR was the method, and the copy in TCRdb shows in-frame clones only, minus some. Of about 900,000 clones listed, about a sixth are singletons. The V gene's germline CDR1 is LGHNA and CDR2 YSLEER. The CDR3 loop spans 16 amino acids. The V and J ends lost 0 bases and 6 bases respectively, with 15 bases between them. Study findings and constraints: Whether TCRB rearrangement is influenced by HLA type was left unresolved in this analysis.

The material sequenced was naive CD4+ T cells from blood. V gene TRBV4-3 combines with J gene TRBJ2-1; a possible D gene is TRBD2 (6 bases). This clonotype was sampled from a woman aged 18-35 years in good health. CDR3 protein: CASSQDPRDGGNEQFF. In nucleotides, the CDR3 is TGCGCCAGCAGCCAAGATCCCAGGGACGGGGGCAATGAGCAGTTCTTC.